The 9 T cell receptor beta chains given below trace back to one sample, sequenced in a study of CD8 T cell repertoires and HIV-1 epitope variants (dated by TCRdb to about 2020). Receptor amplification or capture employed the immunoSEQ multiplex PCR assay. In its TCRdb copy, this immuneACCESS table keeps in-frame sequences only and misses some clones. Where compared with another copy, unresolved V genes explain less than half of these, and the others have no known cause. This sample holds some 4,000 clones; under 65% were observed only once. The leading ten clones occupy approximately 46% of the sample. These receptors lack a known antigen. Sequenced material: cultured CD8+ T cells derived from PBMCs. The receptors were gathered from a male donor with HIV.

The chain links TRBV5-4 to TRBJ2-1; D might be TRBD2 (5 bases). Germline assignment: CDR1 SGHNT and CDR2 YYREEE (reference sequence). The CDR3 contains 15 residues. V dropped 4 bases and J dropped 5 bases, with 16 bases sitting between them. In DNA, the CDR3 is TGTGCCAGCAGCGTGTGGTCACTAGAAGACAATGAGCAGTTCTTC. Translated: CASSVWSLEDNEQFF.

This chain joins TRBV30 and TRBJ2-2, with D possibly matching TRBD1 (6 bases). Germline CDR1 is GTSNPN and CDR2 is SVGIG (reference sequence). The CDR3 covers 14 residues. The V gene lost 2 bases and the J gene lost 7 bases, with 14 bases spanning the gap. The CDR3 sequence is CAWSLVTGNGELFF. In DNA form, the CDR3 reads TGTGCCTGGAGTCTTGTTACAGGGAACGGGGAGCTGTTTTTT.

The chain recombines TRBV6-5 with TRBJ2-1; D might be TRBD2 (5 bases). Germline V gene data show CDR1 as MNHEY and CDR2 as SVGAGI. The V end lost 7 bases, the J end lost 3 bases, and 16 bases lay between the germline ends. The CDR3 is 15 residues long. CDR3 in DNA: TGTGCCAGCACCACGGGTCAGCGGAGCTACAATGAGCAGTTCTTC. This translates into CASTTGQRSYNEQFF.

This clone has more than one count but fewer than ten. The V and J genes are TRBV5-4 and TRBJ1-2; perhaps TRBD1 as D (6 bases). The CDR3 consists of 17 residues. V was shortened by 4 bases and J by 3 bases, with 22 bases between the two germline ends. CDR1 SGHNT and CDR2 YYREEE come from the germline V gene (reference sequence). DNA of the CDR3: TGTGCCAGCAGCCCTCGGCAGGGGCATCACTCGGACTATGGCTACACCTTC. Protein sequence: CASSPRQGHHSDYGYTF. Full variable domain (rest looked up from reference TRBV5-4 and TRBJ1-2): ETGVTQSPTHLIKTRGQQVTLRCSSQSGHNTVSWYQQALGQGPQFIFQYYREEENGRGNFPPRFSGLQFPNYSSELNVNALELDDSALYLCASSPRQGHHSDYGYTFGSGTRLTVV.

The rearrangement links TRBV7-9 to TRBJ2-7, with 8 bases lining up with TRBD1. The CDR3 is 14 amino acids. With V trimmed by 5 bases and J by 3 bases, 6 bases remained unmatched. Germline loops: CDR1 SEHNR, CDR2 FQNEAQ (reference sequence). The CDR3 is CASSLTGEDYEQYF. CDR3 nucleotides: TGTGCCAGCAGCCTGACAGGGGAAGACTACGAGCAGTACTTC.

V gene TRBV27 combines with J gene TRBJ2-6; 7 bases fit TRBD1. Germline V gives CDR1 MNHEY, CDR2 SMNVEV (reference sequence). After removal of 3 bases from V and 2 bases from J, the junction contained 7 bases not matched to a gene. This CDR3 is 17 amino acids long. The CDR3 DNA reads as TGTGCCAGCAGTTTCACCAGACAGGGTCCTGGGGCCAACGTCCTGACTTTC. This encodes CASSFTRQGPGANVLTF.

This clone was observed a handful of times. The chain has TRBV28 and TRBJ2-7; 9 nucleotides match TRBD1. The CDR3 extends over 14 amino acids. Trimming removed 4 bases from V and 5 bases from J; junction bases left unmatched: 6. CDR1 and CDR2 (germline): MDHEN, SYDVKM. Written as DNA, the CDR3 is TGTGCCAGCAGTTCCCGGGGGACAGGGAACGAGCAGTACTTC. Translating it yields CASSSRGTGNEQYF.

The gene calls are TRBV4-3 and TRBJ1-1; possibly TRBD1 for D (6 bases). Between the trimmed V and J ends, which lost 1 base and 0 bases, there was a span of 9 bases. CDR3 length: 15 amino acids. Germline V lookup: CDR1 LGHNA, CDR2 YSLEER. The CDR3 coding sequence is TGCGCCAGCAGCCAAGTGAACAGGGTGAACACTGAAGCTTTCTTT. As protein: CASSQVNRVNTEAFF.

The rearrangement joins TRBV28 to TRBJ2-7, with TRBD1 matching over 9 bases. Per the germline V gene, CDR1 is MDHEN and CDR2 is SYDVKM. V was clipped by 6 bases and J by 3 bases; unmatched bases: 9. The CDR3 runs to 15 residues. The CDR3 is CASSPTGTGIYEQYF. CDR3 in DNA: TGTGCCAGCAGCCCTACCGGGACAGGGATCTACGAGCAGTACTTC.